The 12 T cell receptor beta chains reported below all come from one sample, sequenced in a study of T cell clonality in common variable immunodeficiency. The table came from immunoSEQ multiplex PCR; TCRdb's copy has only in-frame clones and leaves some out. The table records 50,000 or so clones without singletons, the ten largest covering roughly 6%. The sample comprised peripheral blood mononuclear cells. The source is a person between 18 and 75 years old in good health.

This clone has ten or more counts. Sequencing ends 3 residues short of the CDR3 end; the germline J gene provides the rest. The V call is TRBV30, the J call TRBJ2-5, with a weak D call TRBD1 (7 bases). Germline assignment: CDR1 GTSNPN and CDR2 SVGIG (reference sequence). The CDR3 has 15 amino acids. Deletions cut 3 bases from V and 4 bases from J, with 18 bases between. CDR3 bases read: TGTGCCTGGAGCCCGACAGGGTTCGGGGGAGAGACC. As protein: CAWSPTGFGGET. The complete CDR3 reads CAWSPTGFGGETQYF.

This clone was observed at least ten times. The read terminates 3 residues ahead of where the CDR3 ends, so the germline J gene completes it. The chain links TRBV7-6 to TRBJ2-7; D is perhaps TRBD2 (5 bases). The CDR3 covers 14 residues. CDR1 is SGHVS and CDR2 is FNYEAQ in the germline V gene. V lost 6 bases and J 2 bases, leaving 14 bases between the germline ends. The CDR3 bases that were read are TGTGCCAGCAGAAGGCGTCCGGGGACCTACGAG. Protein: CASRRRPGTYE. The whole CDR3 sequence is CASRRRPGTYEQYF.

This clone was seen at least ten times. Read data end 3 residues before the CDR3 end; the end is taken from the germline J gene. The chain combines TRBV19 with TRBJ1-1; D is perhaps TRBD1 (6 bases). Trimming took off 4 bases at V and 0 bases at J, with 12 bases between the two ends. The CDR3 loop spans 15 amino acids. CDR1 is LNHDA, CDR2 SQIVND, per germline (reference sequence). Partial CDR3 DNA: TGTGCCAGTAGTACCCAGGGGTCCATGAACACTGAA. This gives the protein CASSTQGSMNTE. The whole CDR3 region reads CASSTQGSMNTEAFF.

This clone was recorded many times. At one end, the junction sequence differs from germline, possibly due to a read error. The CDR3: CASSHLPGQGSEKLFF. Incomplete CDR3 DNA: TGCGCCAGCAGCCACCTGCCGGGACAGGGAAGTGAAAAA. The chain recombines TRBV4-2 with TRBJ1-4; TRBD1 aligns across 9 bases. The read halts 3 residues ahead of the CDR3 end, with the missing end drawn from the germline J gene. Germline assignment: CDR1 LGHNA and CDR2 YNFKEQ. The CDR3 is 16 residues long.

This clone was recorded many times. With the read ending 3 residues before the CDR3 end, the germline J gene is used to fill in that end. V is TRBV6-2 or TRBV6-3 and J is TRBJ2-3; TRBD2 might be the D (5 bases). In germline, CDR1 is MNHEY, CDR2 SVGEGT. The CDR3 extends over 14 amino acids. This CDR3 reads CASSQSGFQETQYF. Partial CDR3 DNA: TGTGCCAGCAGCCAAAGCGGCTTCCAAGAGACG.

This clone was seen repeatedly, ten times or more. Coverage ceases 3 residues before the CDR3 finishes, and the germline J gene fills in the end. This chain uses TRBV10-3 with TRBJ1-4, with TRBD1 as a possible D gene (6 bases). This CDR3 comprises 13 residues. The germline V and J ends were trimmed by 10 bases and 8 bases, with 17 bases remaining between them. Germline V gene data show CDR1 as ENHRY and CDR2 as SYGVKD. The CDR3: CATPPDSGEKLFF. The CDR3 DNA, read in part, is TGTGCCACCCCCCCGGACAGTGGGGAAAAA.

This clone came up many times. The read gets to within 3 residues of the CDR3 end, and the germline J gene fills in the rest. This chain uses TRBV6-2 or TRBV6-3 with TRBJ2-1; TRBD2 aligns across 9 bases. The V gene end was trimmed by 2 bases and the J gene end by 2 bases; junction bases not matched to a gene: 1. CDR3 size: 15 residues. Germline V gene sequence: CDR1 MNHEY, CDR2 SVGEGT. The CDR3 loop is CASSYGGGAYNEQFF. Partial CDR3 DNA: TGTGCCAGCAGTTACGGCGGGGGGGCCTACAATGAG.

The table lists this clone with a few counts. Read sequence stops 3 residues before the CDR3 end, and the germline J gene provides the missing end. This chain joins TRBV30 and TRBJ2-6; 14 positions match TRBD2. CDR1 and CDR2 from the germline V gene are GTSNPN and SVGIG (reference sequence). The CDR3 consists of 19 residues. V shed 2 bases and J 0 bases; nucleotides not matched to a gene: 6. The CDR3 here is CAWSPGLAGGHSGANVLTF. CDR3 DNA, as far as it was read: TGTGCCTGGAGTCCCGGACTAGCGGGGGGCCACTCTGGGGCCAACGTC. Filled out from reference TRBV30 and TRBJ2-6, the complete variable domain reads SQTIHQWPATLVQPVGSPLSLECTVEGTSNPNLYWYRQAAGRGLQLLFYSVGIGQISSEVPQNLSASRPQDRQFILSSKKLLLSDSGFYLCAWSPGLAGGHSGANVLTFGAGSRLTVL.

As regards this clone: Read data end 3 residues before the CDR3 end; the end is taken from the germline J gene. The rearrangement uses TRBV7-9 and TRBJ2-7; D remains unclear. The CDR3 covers 12 residues. Trimming shortened V by 1 base and J by 5 bases, and 6 bases separated the two germline ends. Per the germline V gene, CDR1 is SEHNR and CDR2 is FQNEAQ (reference sequence). The sequenced CDR3 bases are TGTGCCAGCAGCTTAGAAGGGCACGAG. Its protein product is CASSLEGHE. The CDR3 reads in full as CASSLEGHEQYF.

This clone has a count of ten or more. Sequencing ends 3 residues short of the CDR3 end; the germline J gene provides the rest. The chain joins TRBV30 to TRBJ2-3; 12 nucleotides align to TRBD2. The V and J ends lost 1 base and 3 bases, in that order; junction bases with no gene match: 8. This CDR3 is built from 17 residues. CDR1 and CDR2 (germline): GTSNPN, SVGIG (reference sequence). The CDR3 loop reads CAWSATSGGTWTDTQYF. The DNA read from the CDR3 is TGTGCCTGGAGTGCCACTAGCGGGGGGACTTGGACAGATACG.

In its sample, this clone is medium-sized. The CDR3 end lies 3 residues beyond the end of the read and is filled in from the germline J gene. The chain carries TRBV7-8 and TRBJ2-7; 9 bases line up with TRBD1. Germline CDR1 is SGHVS and CDR2 is FQNEAQ. This CDR3 comprises 15 residues. The J segment lost 6 bases and the V segment lost 1 base, leaving 7 bases of the junction unmatched. CDR3 DNA, as far as it was read: TGTGCCAGCAGCTTAGGGTTCGGACAGGGGCGCGAG. It codes for CASSLGFGQGRE. The CDR3 as a whole reads CASSLGFGQGREQYF.

Ten or more counts support this clone. The read terminates 3 residues ahead of where the CDR3 ends, so the germline J gene completes it. The chain recombines TRBV7-2 with TRBJ1-2; 7 bases align to TRBD1. Germline assignment: CDR1 SGHTA and CDR2 FQGNSA. V shed 2 bases, J shed 6 bases, and the junction held 3 bases outside the gene matches. This CDR3 is built from 13 residues. The CDR3 loop reads CASSLTGVDGYTF. The part of the CDR3 DNA that was read is TGTGCCAGCAGCTTAACAGGGGTTGATGGC.